The clone carrying this T cell receptor beta chain has a count of ten or more. Its target is not known. The data derive from a study of regulatory T cells in long-lasting Graves disease. General study findings and limits: TRBV28 was favored in persistent disease, as were TRBJ1-2 and TRBJ2-5. The TCR repertoire of persistent Graves' patients was less diverse than that of newly diagnosed ones.

Sample time point: persistent/refractory GD, antithyroid drugs over 5 years with positive TRAb. PBMCs provided the RNA from which the TCR library was made. Graves' disease diagnoses used American Thyroid Association guidelines. Staff took roughly 9.6 milliliters of peripheral blood and put it into EDTA tubes. The CDR3 spans 12 residues. CDR1 SQVTM and CDR2 ANQGSEA come from the germline V gene. Unmatched junction bases numbered 5, after V lost 8 bases and J lost 2 bases. HTBI primers from iRepertoire and Arm-PCR of CDR3 regions yielded the TCR beta libraries. In TCRdb, the multiplex PCR reads were re-called with MiXCR into one record per CDR3 protein. In the table there are around 450,000 distinct CDR3 sequences, about 22% of which are singletons.

This clonotype was sampled from a female donor with Graves disease. The J gene is TRBJ1-2, the V gene TRBV29-1, with 7 bases aligning to TRBD1. The specimen was peripheral blood mononuclear cells (PBMCs), collected when the disease was refractory, from a patient treated with antithyroid drugs. CDR3 protein: CSTRGQNYGYTF. The CDR3 nucleotides are TGCAGCACCCGGGGACAGAACTATGGCTACACCTTC.